The rows below give T cell receptor beta chains drawn from one sample of a study of regulatory T cells in long-lasting Graves disease. TCRdb redid the calling of the multiplex PCR reads with MiXCR, one entry per CDR3 protein. The sample has around 450,000 distinct CDR3 sequences, about 22% seen once. The sample was peripheral blood mononuclear cells (PBMCs), taken when the disease was refractory, from a patient treated with antithyroid drugs. All receptors derive from a female donor with Graves disease. CDR3s include the opening cysteine and the closing phenylalanine or tryptophan. Part of the rows lack a size; the others show once, few, many or a class for expanded clones.

size | length | J | V | CDR3
many | 16 | TRBJ2-6 | TRBV12-3/TRBV12-4 | CASSLTGTPGANVLTF
few | 17 | TRBJ1-1 | TRBV7-9 | CASSLPDRVIMNTEAFF
few | 14 | TRBJ2-1 | TRBV9 | CASSGGAGTNEQFF
. | 15 | TRBJ1-2 | TRBV25-1 | CASSAETVTNYGYTF
. | 15 | TRBJ1-1 | TRBV11-2 | CASTLNGGLNTEAFF
few | 13 | TRBJ2-7 | TRBV5-4 | CASSPSGWREQYF
many | 15 | TRBJ1-2 | TRBV7-9 | CASSLWDSTNYGYTF
. | 14 | TRBJ1-5 | TRBV20-1 | CSATRPLSNQPQHF
many | 15 | TRBJ2-1 | TRBV28 | CASRLAGGGRNEQFF
. | 14 | TRBJ1-5 | TRBV9 | CASSASGGAGAQHF
. | 15 | TRBJ2-3 | TRBV25-1 | CASSAGEVRTDTQYF
. | 14 | TRBJ2-5 | TRBV3-1 | CASSQGLPSETQYF
. | 13 | TRBJ1-5 | TRBV20-1 | CSARPGFDQPQHF
few | 18 | TRBJ1-1 | TRBV27 | CASRHPPDGGGTNTEAFF
many | 11 | TRBJ1-2 | TRBV24-1 | CATSFNYGYTF